The sequence of this T cell receptor beta chain was determined in a study of blood T cell repertoires in COVID-19. Generated by immunoSEQ multiplex PCR, the TCRdb table keeps only in-frame clones and is missing some. The sample gives about 80,000 clones, 70% to 90% of which show up once; around 7.2% is in the top ten. V was clipped by 0 bases and J by 9 bases, with 20 bases between them. Germline CDR1 SGHDT, CDR2 YYEEEE. CDR3 length equals 16 residues. Sequenced sample: peripheral blood. V and J are TRBV5-6 and TRBJ2-3; D is perhaps TRBD2 (6 bases). The receptor comes from a woman of 80 years or more with acute or convalescent COVID-19. The CDR3, as DNA: TGTGCCAGCAGCTTGGACAGGTCGTCCTGGGGAGGAACGCAGTATTTT. It specifies CASSLDRSSWGGTQYF.